The sequence of this TCR beta chain was determined in a study of blood T cell repertoires in COVID-19. This clone has a handful of counts. V lost 3 bases to trimming and J lost 1 base; unmatched junction nucleotides: 9. CDR1 is SNHLY and CDR2 is FYNNEI in the germline V gene. This CDR3 is 17 amino acids long. The table came from immunoSEQ multiplex PCR; TCRdb's copy has only in-frame clones and leaves some out. The data show around 160,000 clones, approximately 75% seen once. Material for sequencing was peripheral blood. The chain is built from TRBV2 and TRBJ2-5; TRBD2 agrees at 9 bases. This TCR derives from a human donor in a cohort sampled during active COVID-19. The CDR3 DNA follows: TGTGCCAGCAGTGACGATTGGATTAGCGGGAGCCAAGAGACCCAGTACTTC. Translation: CASSDDWISGSQETQYF.